The 13 T cell receptor beta chains below come from one sample, sequenced in a study of T cells in Graves' hyperthyroidism and ophthalmopathy. Template material for amplifying TCR beta CDR3 regions consisted of RNA transcripts. The HTBI primer set was used in a first-round RT-PCR of the TCR CDR3. From the multiplex PCR reads, TCRdb called clonotypes with MiXCR, one entry per CDR3 protein. Altogether 700,000 to 950,000 distinct CDR3 sequences are present, roughly a third being singletons, with the ten largest covering around 31%. Specimen: blood. The source of these receptors is a woman between 35 and 50 years old with Graves' hyperthyroidism.

This clonotype has only a few counts. A much more abundant neighbour one base away suggests this may be a read error. This rearrangement joins TRBV3-1 to TRBJ1-1; D gene unclear. The CDR3 loop spans 13 amino acids. Trimming cost V 0 bases and J 2 bases, with 4 bases left between them. Germline V gives CDR1 LGHDT, CDR2 YNNKEL (reference sequence). CDR3 protein: CASSQEINTEAFF. As DNA, the CDR3 is TGTGCCAGCAGCCAAGAAATTAACACTGAAGCTTTCTTT.

There are many counts of this clonotype. The V call is TRBV7-2, the J call TRBJ1-5; possible D gene TRBD1, 5 bases. Looked up from germline, CDR1 is SGHTA and CDR2 is FQGNSA. The CDR3 covers 13 residues. The V end was cut by 5 bases, the J end by 9 bases, with 14 bases between. CDR3 protein: CASSRDHNGPQHF. As DNA, the CDR3 is TGTGCCAGCAGCAGGGACCACAACGGGCCCCAGCATTTT.

The chain joins TRBV5-1 to TRBJ2-5; D remains ambiguous. Trimming shortened V by 3 bases and J by 1 base, and 10 bases separated the two germline ends. The CDR3 consists of 14 residues. Germline CDR1 is SGHRS and CDR2 is YFSETQ. CDR3 in DNA: TGCGCCAGCAGCTCTCCAGTGGTCCAAGAGACCCAGTACTTC. Its protein product is CASSSPVVQETQYF.

The V call is TRBV10-3, the J call TRBJ1-2; D ambiguous. The V end was cut by 4 bases, the J end by 2 bases, with 5 bases between. The CDR3 is made up of 12 amino acids. Per germline, CDR1 ENHRY and CDR2 SYGVKD. The CDR3 spells CAISGANYGYTF. The CDR3 nucleotides are TGTGCCATCAGTGGAGCGAACTATGGCTACACCTTC.

The chain is built from TRBV9 and TRBJ1-1; D is uncertain. Germline V CDR1 and CDR2: SGDLS, YYNGEE. The CDR3 sequence is 14 residues long. Trimming took off 8 bases at V and 4 bases at J, with 18 bases between the two ends. The CDR3 DNA reads TGTGCCAGTAATATAGCGCGATTGAGCACTGAAGCTTTCTTT. Its translation: CASNIARLSTEAFF.

The gene calls are TRBV10-3 and TRBJ2-2; TRBD1 is a possible D gene (5 bases). The CDR3 covers 16 residues. The germline CDR1 and CDR2 sequences are ENHRY and SYGVKD. V gave up 2 bases and J gave up 4 bases, with 14 bases separating them. The CDR3 protein is CAISEKVDILTGELFF. The CDR3 nucleotides are TGTGCCATCAGTGAGAAAGTGGACATTCTCACCGGGGAGCTGTTTTTT.

This clonotype was observed many times. This chain connects TRBV7-8 to TRBJ2-5; D is unclear. Between the trimmed V and J ends, which lost 5 bases and 5 bases, there was a span of 27 bases. This CDR3 contains 18 residues. Per germline, CDR1 SGHVS and CDR2 FQNEAQ. The chain's CDR3 is CASSPIRVGKSTRETQYF. The CDR3 coding sequence is TGTGCCAGCAGCCCAATACGGGTTGGCAAATCCACGAGGGAGACCCAGTACTTC.

This clonotype was observed a few times. The V gene is TRBV4-1, the J gene TRBJ1-2; D not resolved. V was trimmed by 1 base and J by 4 bases, leaving 13 bases between them. This CDR3 is built from 15 residues. The germline gives CDR1 MGHRA, CDR2 YSYEKL. The CDR3 region has the DNA TGCGCCAGCAGCCAAGTATTGGTGTACACCTATGGCTACACCTTC. As protein: CASSQVLVYTYGYTF.

The V gene is TRBV11-1, the J gene TRBJ2-2; D might be TRBD2 (5 bases). This CDR3 is 14 amino acids long. Per the germline V gene, CDR1 is SGHAT and CDR2 is FQDESV (reference sequence). V was shortened by 6 bases and J by 3 bases, with 11 bases between the two germline ends. The CDR3 DNA follows: TGTGCCAGCAGTTTGTCGGACTACACCGGGGAGCTGTTTTTT. Translated, it gives CASSLSDYTGELFF.

This sequence joins TRBV6-4 and TRBJ2-1; D gene uncertain. Trimming took off 4 bases at V and 0 bases at J, with 13 bases between the two ends. Germline CDR1 and CDR2: MRHNA and SNTAGT. The CDR3 length is 16 residues. The CDR3 spells CASSAYLLSSYNEQFF. The CDR3 DNA follows: TGTGCCAGCAGTGCCTATCTTCTGAGCTCCTACAATGAGCAGTTCTTC.

Note on this clonotype: Compared with germline, one end of the junction differs, possibly owing to a read error. The J gene is TRBJ1-2, the V gene TRBV10-3; D is unresolved. Germline V lookup: CDR1 ENHRY, CDR2 SYGVKD. The CDR3 spans 13 residues. The CDR3 loop reads CASSYQSSYGYTF. The CDR3 bases are TGTGCCAGCAGTTATCAGTCTTCATATGGCTACACCTTC.

In this sample, this clonotype turned up many times. The chain combines TRBV5-8 with TRBJ2-7, with TRBD1 matching 7 bases. Germline CDR1 is SGHTS and CDR2 is YDEGEE. The CDR3 is 13 residues long. Unmatched junction bases numbered 4, after V lost 1 base and J lost 6 bases. The CDR3 spells CASSLTPGGEQYF. In DNA, the CDR3 is TGTGCCAGCAGCTTGACCCCAGGGGGCGAGCAGTACTTC.

This clonotype was seen ten or more times. The junction differs from germline at one of its ends, possibly a read error. The chain joins TRBV5-1 to TRBJ2-2, with D possibly being TRBD1 (6 bases). Germline values: CDR1 SGHRS, CDR2 YFSETQ. The length of the CDR3 is 13 residues. The CDR3 DNA reads as TGTGCCAGCAGCCTAGGGGGCACCGGGGAGCTGTTTTTT. It encodes CASSLGGTGELFF.